This T cell receptor beta chain was sequenced during a study of human T cells and chemical hapten exposure. This clonotype was seen only a few times. In the authors' methods: With a range of about 23,224 to 700,000, the median per sample was around 96,000 TCRs. In TCRdb, the RACE reads were re-called with MiXCR into one record per CDR3 protein. The authors' filters were not applied to this entry. Here the sample spans 270,000 or so distinct CDR3 sequences, around 7.3% being singletons. Documented time point: pre-sensitization, week 0. Treatment indicated: therapeutic diphenylcyclopropenone sensitization with weekly scalp DPC. The study extracted total RNA from unfractionated whole blood. The CDR3 is 13 residues long. Trimming pared 6 bases from V and 5 bases from J, leaving 13 bases between.

The sequence was collected from a man younger than 35 with alopecia areata. Some clones in this sample may be carry-over from other donors' samples. The chain combines TRBV12-3 or TRBV12-4 with TRBJ2-5; D is perhaps TRBD1 (6 bases). The sample here was whole blood, taken in connection with sensitization to the hapten diphenylcyclopropenone (DPC). The CDR3 loop reads CASSKQGPETQYF. DNA of the CDR3: TGTGCCAGCAGCAAACAGGGTCCCGAGACCCAGTACTTC.